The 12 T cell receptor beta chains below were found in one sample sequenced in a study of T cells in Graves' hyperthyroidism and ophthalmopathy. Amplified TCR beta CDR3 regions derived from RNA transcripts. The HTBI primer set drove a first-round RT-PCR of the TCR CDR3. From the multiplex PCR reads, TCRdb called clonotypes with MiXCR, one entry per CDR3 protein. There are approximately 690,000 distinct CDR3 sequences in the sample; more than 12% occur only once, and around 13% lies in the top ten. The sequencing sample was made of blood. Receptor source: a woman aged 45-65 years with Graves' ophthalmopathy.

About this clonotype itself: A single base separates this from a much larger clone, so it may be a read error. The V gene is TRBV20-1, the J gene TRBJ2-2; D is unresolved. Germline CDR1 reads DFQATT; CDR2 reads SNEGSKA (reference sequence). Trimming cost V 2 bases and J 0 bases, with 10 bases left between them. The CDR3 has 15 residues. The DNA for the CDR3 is TGCAGTGCTAGACAGGTGATCACGAACACCGGGGAGCTGTTTTTT. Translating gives CSARQVITNTGELFF.

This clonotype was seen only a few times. The CDR3 DNA reads TGTGCCAGCAGCCCCGGACTAGCCGGAGACGGCTACGAGCAGTACTTC. Amino acids: CASSPGLAGDGYEQYF. The chain carries TRBV13 and TRBJ2-7; 8 bases agree with TRBD2. V dropped 5 bases and J dropped 3; count of bases not matched to a gene: 12. Germline V CDR1 and CDR2: PRHDT, FYEKMQ (reference sequence). The CDR3 has 16 amino acids.

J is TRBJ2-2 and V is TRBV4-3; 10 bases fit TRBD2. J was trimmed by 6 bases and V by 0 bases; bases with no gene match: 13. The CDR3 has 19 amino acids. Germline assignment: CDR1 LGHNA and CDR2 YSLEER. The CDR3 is CASSQERVGASGSPGELFF. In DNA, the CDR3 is TGCGCCAGCAGCCAAGAAAGGGTTGGAGCTAGCGGGAGCCCCGGGGAGCTGTTTTTT.

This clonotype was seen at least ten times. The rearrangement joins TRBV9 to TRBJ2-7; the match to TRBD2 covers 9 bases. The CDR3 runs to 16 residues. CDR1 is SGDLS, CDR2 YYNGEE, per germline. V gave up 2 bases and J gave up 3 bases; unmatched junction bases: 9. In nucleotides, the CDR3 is TGTGCCAGCAGCGTGGGTAGCGGGAGTTTGGTCTACGAGCAGTACTTC. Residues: CASSVGSGSLVYEQYF.

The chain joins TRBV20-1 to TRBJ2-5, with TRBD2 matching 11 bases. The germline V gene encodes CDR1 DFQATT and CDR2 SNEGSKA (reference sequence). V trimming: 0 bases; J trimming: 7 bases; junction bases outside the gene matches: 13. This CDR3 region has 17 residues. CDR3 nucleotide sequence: TGCAGTGCTAGAGACCCCCCACTAGCGGGAGTCATCGGGACCCAGTACTTC. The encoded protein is CSARDPPLAGVIGTQYF.

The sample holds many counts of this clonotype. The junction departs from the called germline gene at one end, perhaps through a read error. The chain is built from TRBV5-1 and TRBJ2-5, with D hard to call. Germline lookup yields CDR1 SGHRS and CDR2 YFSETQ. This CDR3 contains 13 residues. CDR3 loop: CASSPTPQETQYF. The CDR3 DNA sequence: TGTGCCAGCTCACCCACGCCCCAAGAGACCCAGTACTTC.

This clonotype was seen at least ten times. CDR3 sequence (DNA): TGCAGTGCTAGAGAGGTAGCGGGACGATTTAGCACAGATACGCAGTATTTT. As protein: CSAREVAGRFSTDTQYF. The chain employs TRBV20-1 and TRBJ2-3, with 8 bases that match TRBD2. The CDR3 consists of 17 residues. Trimming removed 0 bases from V and 0 bases from J; junction bases left unmatched: 8. In germline, CDR1 is DFQATT, CDR2 SNEGSKA (reference sequence).

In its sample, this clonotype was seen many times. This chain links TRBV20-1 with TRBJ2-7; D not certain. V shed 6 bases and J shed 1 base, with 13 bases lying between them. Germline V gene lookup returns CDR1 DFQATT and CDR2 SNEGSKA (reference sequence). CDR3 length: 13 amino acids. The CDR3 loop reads CSARGRYSYEQYF. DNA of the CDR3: TGCAGTGCCCGAGGCCGCTATTCCTACGAGCAGTACTTC.

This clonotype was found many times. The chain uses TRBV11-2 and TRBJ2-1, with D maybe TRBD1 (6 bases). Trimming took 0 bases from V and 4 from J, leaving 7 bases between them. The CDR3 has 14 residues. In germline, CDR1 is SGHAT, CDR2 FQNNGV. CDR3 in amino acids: CASSLDQGYNEQFF. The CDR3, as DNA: TGTGCCAGCAGCTTAGATCAGGGGTACAATGAGCAGTTCTTC.

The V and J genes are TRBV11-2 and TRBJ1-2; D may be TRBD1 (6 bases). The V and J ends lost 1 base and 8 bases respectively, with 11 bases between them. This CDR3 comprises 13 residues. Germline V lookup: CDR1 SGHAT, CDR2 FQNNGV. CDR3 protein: CASSLVWGGGYTF. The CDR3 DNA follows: TGTGCCAGCAGCTTAGTGTGGGGGGGCGGCTACACCTTC.

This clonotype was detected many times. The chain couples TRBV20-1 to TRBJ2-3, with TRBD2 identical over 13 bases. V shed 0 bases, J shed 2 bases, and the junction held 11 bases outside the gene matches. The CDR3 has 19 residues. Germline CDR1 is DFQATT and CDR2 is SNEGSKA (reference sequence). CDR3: CSARDYGTSGKGHTDTQYF. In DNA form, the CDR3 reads TGCAGTGCTAGAGATTATGGGACTAGCGGGAAGGGACACACAGATACGCAGTATTTT.

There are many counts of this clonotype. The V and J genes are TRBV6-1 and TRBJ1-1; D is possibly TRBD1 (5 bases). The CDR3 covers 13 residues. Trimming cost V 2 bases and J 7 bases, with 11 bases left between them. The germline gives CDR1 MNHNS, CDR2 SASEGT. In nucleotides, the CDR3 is TGTGCCAGCAGTGAAACACAGGAGAATGAAGCTTTCTTT. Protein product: CASSETQENEAFF.